A single sample gave rise to the 12 T cell receptor beta chains below, sequenced in a study of cytomegalovirus exposure and HLA in healthy donors. 60 Vbeta and 13 Jbeta primers were used in PCR. The data were produced by immunoSEQ multiplex PCR, yet TCRdb's version contains in-frame clones alone and is incomplete. In the table there are 230,000 or so clones, 80% to 95% of which are singletons. Input material: PBMCs. Receptors were obtained from a girl aged 2-10 years in good health and CMV-seronegative.

The V and J genes are TRBV27 and TRBJ2-5; D is possibly TRBD2 (5 bases). The V end lost 7 bases, the J end lost 11 bases, and 14 bases lay between the germline ends. The germline gives CDR1 MNHEY, CDR2 SMNVEV (reference sequence). The CDR3 length is 11 residues. The DNA of the CDR3 is TGTGCCAGCACGGGCCCCAGCGGTCAGTACTTC. This sequence encodes CASTGPSGQYF.

This chain connects TRBV28 to TRBJ2-1; 8 bases match TRBD2. Trimming removed 3 bases from V and 1 base from J; junction bases left unmatched: 14. This CDR3 comprises 19 residues. Germline V CDR1 and CDR2: MDHEN, SYDVKM. CDR3 sequence: CASSLIRAGASGSYNEQFF. CDR3 nucleotides: TGTGCCAGCAGTTTGATACGAGCGGGGGCCTCAGGGTCCTACAATGAGCAGTTCTTC.

V usage is TRBV5-1 and J usage is TRBJ2-5; TRBD2 matches at 13 bases. There are 17 residues in the CDR3. Trimming took 4 bases from V and 5 from J; bases not matched to a gene: 11. CDR1 and CDR2 (germline): SGHRS, YFSETQ. This CDR3 reads CASSDTTSGRSEETQYF. The CDR3 bases are TGCGCCAGCAGCGATACGACTAGCGGGAGGTCTGAGGAGACCCAGTACTTC.

The chain carries TRBV6-5 and TRBJ2-1, with a tentative D call TRBD2 (6 bases). V gave up 6 bases and J gave up 7 bases, with 10 bases separating them. CDR1 and CDR2 (germline): MNHEY, SVGAGI. CDR3 length: 12 amino acids. CDR3 loop: CASRNSGNEQFF. DNA of the CDR3: TGTGCCAGCAGAAATAGCGGAAATGAGCAGTTCTTC.

The table lists this clone with a few counts. This sequence joins TRBV19 and TRBJ2-5; 7 positions match TRBD2. V was clipped by 3 bases and J by 1 base; unmatched bases: 2. Per the germline V gene, CDR1 is LNHDA and CDR2 is SQIVND (reference sequence). CDR3 length equals 14 residues. The CDR3 region is CASSIPGGQETQYF. The DNA of the CDR3 is TGTGCCAGTAGTATCCCGGGGGGCCAAGAGACCCAGTACTTC.

The V and J genes are TRBV19 and TRBJ2-7, with 10 bases lining up with TRBD1. Germline V lookup: CDR1 LNHDA, CDR2 SQIVND (reference sequence). Germline trimming cut 4 bases from V and 5 bases from J; bases unmatched to any gene: 11. CDR3 length equals 16 residues. The CDR3 DNA is TGTGCCAGTAGTACCCCTGACAGGGGGCGCCCCCACGAGCAGTACTTC. Its protein product is CASSTPDRGRPHEQYF.

The chain uses TRBV21-1 and TRBJ1-1; the listed D gene, TRBD1, was not tested against the DNA. TRBV21-1 is a recognized pseudogene. The CDR3 sequence is 14 residues long. For the CDR3, the DNA is TGTGCCAGCACCAAGACAGGGGGCAACACTGAAGCTTTCTTT. Amino acid sequence: CASTKTGGNTEAFF.

The chain carries TRBV5-8 and TRBJ2-3, with unresolved D. Germline CDR1 SGHTS, CDR2 YDEGEE. This CDR3 contains 12 residues. The V end lost 1 base, the J end lost 2 bases, and 2 bases lay between the germline ends. As DNA, the CDR3 is TGTGCCAGCAGCTTGTACACAGATACGCAGTATTTT. The encoded protein is CASSLYTDTQYF.

The J gene is TRBJ2-5, the V gene TRBV27; D not certain. This CDR3 contains 13 residues. V lost 1 base and J lost 2, with 5 bases in between. Germline-derived CDR1 and CDR2 are MNHEY and SMNVEV (reference sequence). In DNA form, the CDR3 reads TGTGCCAGCAGTTTATTGGCACAAGAGACCCAGTACTTC. As protein: CASSLLAQETQYF.

The chain links TRBV15 to TRBJ2-2; perhaps TRBD1 as D (5 bases). CDR1 is LNHNV and CDR2 is YYDKDF in the germline V gene (reference sequence). V lost 4 bases and J lost 3, with 9 bases in between. The CDR3 runs to 14 residues. The CDR3 DNA is TGTGCCACCAGCATCCACAGGTACACCGGGGAGCTGTTTTTT. Translation: CATSIHRYTGELFF.

This chain connects TRBV6-1 to TRBJ2-7; D perhaps matches TRBD1 (9 bases). Germline assignment: CDR1 MNHNS and CDR2 SASEGT. Trimming took 8 bases from V and 5 from J, leaving 19 bases between them. This CDR3 is 14 amino acids long. CDR3 DNA sequence: TGTGCCAGCCCGGGGGGGGACAGGGTCCACGAGCAGTACTTC. It translates to CASPGGDRVHEQYF.

The J gene is TRBJ1-1, the V gene TRBV2; TRBD1 might be the D (6 bases). This CDR3 spans 17 amino acids. Trimming took 6 bases from V and 0 from J, leaving 20 bases between them. Per germline, CDR1 SNHLY and CDR2 FYNNEI. CDR3 sequence (DNA): TGTGCCAGCAGGATGAGGGGGTTAGGTGCCCTGAACACTGAAGCTTTCTTT. As protein: CASRMRGLGALNTEAFF.